The 14 T cell receptor beta chains below come from one sample, sequenced in a study of T-cell reconstitution after alpha-beta-depleted transplantation in children. Unique molecular identifiers tagged the TCRbeta library. Each CDR3 protein gets one entry after TCRdb re-called the PCR reads with MiXCR. The profile shows 25,000 to 30,000 distinct CDR3 sequences, 15% to 20% of them singletons. This material consisted of PBMCs, mostly from graft donor cells, taken 60 days after TCRalphabeta/CD19-depleted stem cell transplant. These receptors all stem from a male patient between 2 and 10 years old who had a stem cell transplant for acute lymphoblastic leukemia, so the T cells may come from the graft donor.

V and J are TRBV28 and TRBJ1-5; D remains unclear. The V end lost 6 bases, the J end lost 1 base, and 7 bases lay between the germline ends. Germline CDR1 reads MDHEN; CDR2 reads SYDVKM. The CDR3 is 13 residues long. The chain's CDR3 is CASRSRSNQPQHF. The CDR3 nucleotides are TGTGCCAGCAGATCGCGGAGCAATCAGCCCCAGCATTTT.

This clonotype was seen a handful of times. The chain joins TRBV6-4 to TRBJ2-2; unclear D gene. Per the germline V gene, CDR1 is MRHNA and CDR2 is SNTAGT. Trimming cost V 3 bases and J 7 bases, with 9 bases left between them. CDR3 size: 13 residues. In DNA form, the CDR3 reads TGTGCCAGCAGTGAACTATACGGCGGGGAGCTGTTTTTT. This encodes CASSELYGGELFF.

This clonotype occurred a few times. The chain links TRBV20-1 to TRBJ2-3, with D uncertain. The CDR3 contains 13 residues. The V gene lost 1 base and the J gene lost 4 bases, with 9 bases spanning the gap. Germline CDR1 reads DFQATT; CDR2 reads SNEGSKA (reference sequence). The CDR3 spells CSARGWAPDTQYF. CDR3 in DNA: TGCAGTGCTAGAGGCTGGGCCCCAGATACGCAGTATTTT.

The chain recombines TRBV12-3 or TRBV12-4 with TRBJ2-1; TRBD2 matches at 7 bases. V lost 4 bases, J lost 7 bases, and 7 bases stayed unmatched. The CDR3 has 14 amino acids. As DNA, the CDR3 is TGTGCCAGCAGTTCCGGGATTAGCGGGAATGAGCAGTTCTTC. Translation gives CASSSGISGNEQFF.

Many counts were recorded for this clonotype. The V gene is TRBV4-2, the J gene TRBJ2-3; D unresolved. The V and J ends lost 0 bases and 4 bases respectively, with 8 bases between them. The CDR3 contains 14 residues. Germline CDR1 LGHNA, CDR2 YNFKEQ. The CDR3 here is CASSQDPGPDTQYF. The CDR3 DNA reads TGTGCCAGCAGCCAAGATCCCGGGCCAGATACGCAGTATTTT.

This clonotype has ten or more counts. This CDR3 is CASRTYEQYF. As DNA, the CDR3 is TGTGCCAGCAGGACCTACGAGCAGTACTTC. The rearrangement joins TRBV7-8 to TRBJ2-7; D gene uncertain. Germline V lookup: CDR1 SGHVS, CDR2 FQNEAQ. The V end was cut by 6 bases, the J end by 2 bases, with 2 bases between. The CDR3 runs 10 residues.

The rearrangement links TRBV7-9 to TRBJ1-2, with D possibly matching TRBD1 (6 bases). Germline values: CDR1 SEHNR, CDR2 FQNEAQ (reference sequence). The CDR3 totals 12 residues. V was cut by 4 bases and J by 7 bases, with 10 bases left in between. The CDR3 region has the DNA TGTGCCAGCAGCTCTGGGGGCTCTGGCTACACCTTC. As protein: CASSSGGSGYTF. The entire variable domain, with the rest obtained from reference TRBV7-9 and TRBJ1-2, is as follows: DTGVSQNPRHKITKRGQNVTFRCDPISEHNRLYWYRQTLGQGPEFLTYFQNEAQLEKSRLLSDRFSAERPKGSFSTLEIQRTEQGDSAMYLCASSSGGSGYTFGSGTRLTVV.

Only one count was recorded for this clonotype. The CDR3 DNA follows: TGTGCCAGCAGCTTAGACCGGGAGCGGGAGACCCAGTACTTC. Its protein is CASSLDRERETQYF. The chain combines TRBV7-9 with TRBJ2-5, with a weak D call TRBD2 (6 bases). CDR3 size: 14 residues. Per the germline V gene, CDR1 is SEHNR and CDR2 is FQNEAQ (reference sequence). The germline V and J ends were trimmed by 1 base and 5 bases, with 11 bases remaining between them.

This clonotype is labeled as medium-sized. The CDR3, as DNA: TGTGCCAGCAGCTTAGGGGCAGGGGGCGAGAGGCAGCCCCAGCATTTT. It translates to CASSLGAGGERQPQHF. The genes are TRBV7-9 and TRBJ1-5, with TRBD1 matching over 8 bases. CDR3 length: 16 amino acids. V lost 1 base and J lost 7; bases outside the gene matches: 9. The germline gives CDR1 SEHNR, CDR2 FQNEAQ (reference sequence).

The chain joins TRBV6-5 to TRBJ1-1, with unresolved D. V lost 4 bases to trimming and J lost 5 bases, with 14 bases between them. This CDR3 is built from 14 residues. CDR1 is MNHEY, CDR2 SVGAGI, per germline. The CDR3 coding sequence is TGTGCCAGCAGTTTTGGAAACGTCCGGACTGAAGCTTTCTTT. Translating gives CASSFGNVRTEAFF.

This clonotype was counted a few times. CDR3 in amino acids: CASTERGGSTDTQYF. The CDR3 nucleotides are TGTGCCAGCACAGAGCGGGGGGGTAGCACAGATACGCAGTATTTT. The chain is built from TRBV6-1 and TRBJ2-3; 10 nucleotides line up with TRBD2. Germline V CDR1 and CDR2: MNHNS, SASEGT. The CDR3 consists of 15 residues. V was pared by 7 bases and J by 0 bases, with 4 bases of the junction left unmatched.

This clonotype was seen a few times. The chain is built from TRBV20-1 and TRBJ2-1; 8 bases match TRBD2. CDR1 is DFQATT and CDR2 is SNEGSKA in the germline V gene (reference sequence). Trimming cost V 7 bases and J 4 bases; bases outside gene matches: 6. The CDR3 loop spans 13 amino acids. CDR3 coding DNA: TGCAGTGTACAGCGGGGGATATACAATGAGCAGTTCTTC. Its protein is CSVQRGIYNEQFF.

This clonotype was detected ten times or more. CDR3 sequence: CAIGAGAADTQYF. The CDR3 DNA reads as TGTGCCATCGGAGCGGGAGCGGCAGATACGCAGTATTTT. The genes are TRBV10-3 and TRBJ2-3; 8 bases map to TRBD2. Losses at the gene ends were 8 bases for V and 4 bases for J; bases not matched to a gene: 5. The V gene's germline CDR1 is ENHRY and CDR2 SYGVKD. The CDR3 sequence is 13 residues long.

This clonotype occurred a few times. This rearrangement joins TRBV7-9 to TRBJ2-1; a possible D gene is TRBD1 (5 bases). Trimming removed 5 bases from V and 5 bases from J, with 10 bases in between. The CDR3 loop spans 13 amino acids. The V gene's germline CDR1 is SEHNR and CDR2 FQNEAQ (reference sequence). CDR3 nucleotides: TGTGCCAGCAGCAACAGACAGCACAATGAGCAGTTCTTC. Encoded protein: CASSNRQHNEQFF. Full variable domain (rest looked up from reference TRBV7-9 and TRBJ2-1): DTGVSQNPRHKITKRGQNVTFRCDPISEHNRLYWYRQTLGQGPEFLTYFQNEAQLEKSRLLSDRFSAERPKGSFSTLEIQRTEQGDSAMYLCASSNRQHNEQFFGPGTRLTVL.